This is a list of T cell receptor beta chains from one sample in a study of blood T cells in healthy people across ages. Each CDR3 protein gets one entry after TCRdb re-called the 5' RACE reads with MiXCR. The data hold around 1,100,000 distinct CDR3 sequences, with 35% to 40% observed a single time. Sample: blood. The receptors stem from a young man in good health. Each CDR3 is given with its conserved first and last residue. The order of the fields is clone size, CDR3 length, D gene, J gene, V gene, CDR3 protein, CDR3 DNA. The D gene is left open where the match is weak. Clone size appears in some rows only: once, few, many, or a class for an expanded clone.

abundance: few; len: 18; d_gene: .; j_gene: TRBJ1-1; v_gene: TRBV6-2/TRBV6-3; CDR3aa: CASRLRPQTTGLDTEAFF; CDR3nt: TGTGCCAGCAGGCTCCGTCCCCAAACGACAGGACTAGACACTGAAGCTTTCTTT
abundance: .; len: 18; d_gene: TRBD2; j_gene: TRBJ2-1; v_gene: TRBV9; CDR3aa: CASSAGGTSGGLYNEQFF; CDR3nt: TGTGCCAGCAGCGCCGGGGGGACTAGCGGGGGGCTATACAATGAGCAGTTCTTC
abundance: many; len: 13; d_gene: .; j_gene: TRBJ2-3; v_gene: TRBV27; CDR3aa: CASSLMGAGTQYF; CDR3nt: TGTGCCAGCAGTTTAATGGGGGCAGGTACGCAGTATTTT
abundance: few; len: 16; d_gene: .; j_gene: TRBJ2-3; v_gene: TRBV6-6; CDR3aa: CASSYRPPRSADTQYF; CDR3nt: TGTGCCAGCAGTTACAGGCCCCCCAGGAGCGCAGATACGCAGTATTTT
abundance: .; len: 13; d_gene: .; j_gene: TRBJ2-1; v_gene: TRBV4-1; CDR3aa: CASSQGLGLEQFF; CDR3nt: TGCGCCAGCAGCCAAGGACTTGGGCTTGAGCAGTTCTTC
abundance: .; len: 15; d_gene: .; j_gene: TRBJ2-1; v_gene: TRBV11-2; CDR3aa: CASSSIRDGYNEQFF; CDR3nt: TGTGCCAGCAGCTCTATCCGGGATGGCTACAATGAGCAGTTCTTC
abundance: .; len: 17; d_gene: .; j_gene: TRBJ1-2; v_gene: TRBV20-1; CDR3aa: CSARTIARISGPYGYTF; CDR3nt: TGCAGTGCTAGGACTATTGCGCGCATCTCAGGTCCCTATGGCTACACCTTC
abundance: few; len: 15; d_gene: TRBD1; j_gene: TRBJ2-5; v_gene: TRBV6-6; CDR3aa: CASSLTRQGKETQYF; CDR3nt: TGTGCCAGCAGCCTTACCCGACAGGGAAAAGAGACCCAGTACTTC
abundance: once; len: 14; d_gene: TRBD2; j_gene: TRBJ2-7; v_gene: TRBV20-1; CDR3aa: CSARDSGSYNEQYF; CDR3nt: TGCAGTGCTAGAGATAGCGGGAGCTACAATGAGCAGTACTTC
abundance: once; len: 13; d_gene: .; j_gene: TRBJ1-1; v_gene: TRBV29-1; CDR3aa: CSVAGTQNTEAFF; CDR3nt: TGCAGCGTGGCCGGGACACAGAACACTGAAGCTTTCTTT
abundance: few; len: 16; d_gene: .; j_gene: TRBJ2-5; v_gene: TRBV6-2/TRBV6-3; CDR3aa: CASSALYRDTKETQYF; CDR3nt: TGTGCCAGCAGTGCCTTGTACCGGGACACGAAAGAGACCCAGTACTTC
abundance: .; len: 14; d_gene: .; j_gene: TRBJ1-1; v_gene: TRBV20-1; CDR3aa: CSALWVRENTEAFF; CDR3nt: TGCAGTGCACTATGGGTGCGGGAGAACACTGAAGCTTTCTTT
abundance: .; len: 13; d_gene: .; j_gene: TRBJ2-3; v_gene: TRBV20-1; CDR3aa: CSARDTRGDTQYF; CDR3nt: TGCAGTGCCCGGGACACGAGGGGAGATACGCAGTATTTT
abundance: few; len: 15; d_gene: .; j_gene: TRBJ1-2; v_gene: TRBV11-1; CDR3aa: CAGSLGQLRRHGYTF; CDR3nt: TGTGCCGGCAGCTTAGGCCAGCTACGTCGGCATGGCTACACCTTC
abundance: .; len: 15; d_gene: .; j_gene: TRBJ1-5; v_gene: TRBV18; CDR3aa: CASSPLRGAGQPQHF; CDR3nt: TGTGCCAGCTCACCACTGCGGGGGGCAGGTCAGCCCCAGCATTTT
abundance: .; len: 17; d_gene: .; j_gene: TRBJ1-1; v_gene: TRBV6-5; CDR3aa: CASSYGGHRGPNTEAFF; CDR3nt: TGTGCCAGCAGTTACGGTGGGCACCGGGGGCCTAACACTGAAGCTTTCTTT
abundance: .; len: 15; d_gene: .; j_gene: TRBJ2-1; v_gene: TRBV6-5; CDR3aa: CASSYSPTVPNEQFF; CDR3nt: TGTGCCAGCAGTTACTCGCCGACAGTCCCCAATGAGCAGTTCTTC
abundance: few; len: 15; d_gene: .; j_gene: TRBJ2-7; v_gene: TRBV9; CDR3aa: CASSVRKEGYHEQYF; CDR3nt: TGTGCCAGCAGCGTAAGGAAGGAGGGGTACCACGAGCAGTACTTC